This T cell receptor (beta chain) originates from a study of blood T cell repertoires in COVID-19. Study as a whole: Some COVID-19 samples were acute and others convalescent; all came from the United States, Italy and Spain. T cells, B-cell-depleted T cells, or PBMCs supplied cDNA or gDNA.

Methods used by the authors: Amplification of reference gene primers provided the estimated nucleated cell counts. Using immunoSEQ multiplex PCR, the repertoire was profiled, and TCRdb retains in-frame clones only, with some absent. Clone size and the V and J calls come from that table; the DNA yielded D and trimming. Among a few hundred thousand clones listed, 65% to 90% were seen once. V was pared by 3 bases and J by 1 base, with 6 bases between. CDR1 MDHEN and CDR2 SYDVKM come from the germline V gene. The CDR3 loop spans 13 amino acids. This chain uses TRBV28 with TRBJ1-2, with D hard to call. The specimen was peripheral blood. This TCR derives from a human donor in a cohort sampled during active COVID-19. CDR3 DNA: TGTGCCAGCAGTTTTGGCCGTAACTATGGCTACACCTTC. The encoded protein is CASSFGRNYGYTF.